Here is one T cell receptor beta chain with its context. Antigen: not known. This entry is derived from a study of a mutant IDH1 vaccine in newly diagnosed glioma. Clones were sequenced by immunoSEQ multiplex PCR, and TCRdb holds only the in-frame ones, with some missing. The sample lists some 60,000 clones, approximately 92% occurring once. The V gene lost 2 bases and the J gene lost 6 bases, with 8 bases spanning the gap. The germline CDR1 and CDR2 sequences are MNHNS and SASEGT. CDR3 length: 13 residues. Sample time point: baseline, week 1 (first vaccination visit). Noted treatment: pre-vaccination baseline after standard-of-care therapy. Regarding the study as a whole: Alterations occurring in top peripheral T cell clonotypes seemed unrelated to pseudoprogression.

Sequences were derived from PBMCs, sampled from a glioma patient treated with radiotherapy, temozolomide or both. The V gene is TRBV6-1, the J gene TRBJ2-1; D not resolved. This TCR was sampled from a man aged 45-65 years with glioma. The CDR3 DNA reads TGTGCCAGCAGTGAACCTGGGTTCAATGAGCAGTTCTTC. It specifies CASSEPGFNEQFF.